This T cell receptor beta chain was captured in a study of cytomegalovirus exposure and HLA in healthy donors. Study-wide findings and caveats: In a later analysis, a genetic analysis reported fewer productive-TCR N-insertions in an Asian-associated ancestry cluster than the cohort average. Researchers counted around 170 TCR beta chains as cytomegalovirus-associated. A previous analysis found most TCR beta V segments productive roughly 87% or roughly 30% of the time. In a later analysis, CMV-associated beta chains were mostly HLA-associated, it appeared.

Germline lookup yields CDR1 SEHNR and CDR2 FQNEAQ (reference sequence). This CDR3 spans 14 amino acids. Trimming shortened V by 3 bases and J by 4 bases, and 12 bases separated the two germline ends. Vbeta (60) and Jbeta (13) primers were used in the PCR. Data came from immunoSEQ multiplex PCR; TCRdb stores just in-frame clones and leaves some out. The table has about 130,000 clones, roughly 76% seen once; the top ten hold more than 2.5%. The table lists this clone with a count of one. Its matching antigen is unknown. The sequence was collected from a woman aged 45-60 years in good health and CMV-seronegative. Material for sequencing was PBMCs. This chain uses TRBV7-9 with TRBJ2-5, with D possibly matching TRBD1 (6 bases). The CDR3 region has the DNA TGTGCCAGCAGCTTTTCAGGGGTTGGAGAGACCCAGTACTTC. Translation: CASSFSGVGETQYF.